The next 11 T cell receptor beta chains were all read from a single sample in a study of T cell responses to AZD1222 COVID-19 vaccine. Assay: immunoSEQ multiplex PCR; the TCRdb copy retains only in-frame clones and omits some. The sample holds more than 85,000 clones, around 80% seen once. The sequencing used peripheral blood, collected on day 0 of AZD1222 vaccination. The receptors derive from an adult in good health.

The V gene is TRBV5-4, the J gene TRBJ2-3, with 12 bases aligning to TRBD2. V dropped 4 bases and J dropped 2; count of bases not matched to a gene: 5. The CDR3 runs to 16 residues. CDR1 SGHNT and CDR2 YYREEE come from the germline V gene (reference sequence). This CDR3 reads CASSPRLAGVTDTQYF. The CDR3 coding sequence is TGTGCCAGCAGCCCTAGACTAGCGGGAGTCACAGATACGCAGTATTTT.

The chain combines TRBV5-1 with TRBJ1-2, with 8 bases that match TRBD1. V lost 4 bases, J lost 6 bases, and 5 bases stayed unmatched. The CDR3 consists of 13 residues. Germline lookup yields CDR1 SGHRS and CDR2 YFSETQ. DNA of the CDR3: TGCGCCAGCAGCGTACAGGGGGAAAATGGCTACACCTTC. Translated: CASSVQGENGYTF.

The CDR3 loop is CASSLGRRGLDEQYF. The CDR3 DNA is TGCGCCAGCAGCTTGGGTCGCAGGGGGCTGGACGAGCAGTACTTC. This chain links TRBV5-1 with TRBJ2-7; 8 nucleotides align to TRBD1. With 0 bases clipped from V and 5 bases from J, the junction kept 7 bases outside the gene matches. Germline loops: CDR1 SGHRS, CDR2 YFSETQ. The length of the CDR3 is 15 residues.

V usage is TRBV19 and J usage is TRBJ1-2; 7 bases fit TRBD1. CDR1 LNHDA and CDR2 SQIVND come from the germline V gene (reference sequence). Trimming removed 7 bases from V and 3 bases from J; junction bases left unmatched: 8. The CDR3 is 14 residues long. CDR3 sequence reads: CASNPTRGYYGYTF. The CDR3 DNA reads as TGTGCCAGTAATCCTACCAGGGGGTACTATGGCTACACCTTC.

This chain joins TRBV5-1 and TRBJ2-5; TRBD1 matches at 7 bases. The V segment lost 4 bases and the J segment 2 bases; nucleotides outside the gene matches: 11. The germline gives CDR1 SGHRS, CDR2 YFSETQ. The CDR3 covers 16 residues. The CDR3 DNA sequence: TGCGCCAGCAGCGTGACAGGGTCGGAACCACAAGAGACCCAGTACTTC. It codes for CASSVTGSEPQETQYF.

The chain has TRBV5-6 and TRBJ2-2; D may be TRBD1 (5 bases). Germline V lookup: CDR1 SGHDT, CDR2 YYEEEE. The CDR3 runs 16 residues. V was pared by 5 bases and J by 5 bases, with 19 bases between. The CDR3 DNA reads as TGTGCCAGCAGTCATGCGGCCAGGGCCGCTACCGGGGAGCTGTTTTTT. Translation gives CASSHAARAATGELFF.

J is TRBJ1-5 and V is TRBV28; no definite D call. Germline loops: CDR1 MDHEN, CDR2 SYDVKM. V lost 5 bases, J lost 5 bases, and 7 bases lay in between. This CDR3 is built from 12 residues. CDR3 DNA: TGTGCCAGCAGTGCCCAGGATCAGCCCCAGCATTTT. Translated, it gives CASSAQDQPQHF.

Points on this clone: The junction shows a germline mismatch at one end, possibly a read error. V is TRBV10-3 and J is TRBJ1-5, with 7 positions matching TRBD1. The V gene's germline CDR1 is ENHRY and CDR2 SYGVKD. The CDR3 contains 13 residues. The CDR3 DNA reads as TGTGCCACGTCTGACAGGGACGGCCGCTCCCAGCGTTTT. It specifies CATSDRDGRSQRF.

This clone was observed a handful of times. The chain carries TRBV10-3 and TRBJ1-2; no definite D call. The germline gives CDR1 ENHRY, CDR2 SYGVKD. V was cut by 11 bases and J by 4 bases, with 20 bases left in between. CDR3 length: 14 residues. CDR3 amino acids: CAAHSGSSFYGYTF. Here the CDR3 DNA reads TGTGCCGCGCACTCCGGGAGCAGCTTCTATGGCTACACCTTC.

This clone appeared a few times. CDR3 nucleotide sequence: TGTGCCAGCAGCTTCAGACAGGGGGGTTACAATGAGCAGTTCTTC. Translated: CASSFRQGGYNEQFF. The chain employs TRBV11-2 and TRBJ2-1, with 9 bases matching TRBD1. Germline lookup yields CDR1 SGHAT and CDR2 FQNNGV. J lost 4 bases, V lost 3 bases, and 4 bases had no gene match. The CDR3 consists of 15 residues.

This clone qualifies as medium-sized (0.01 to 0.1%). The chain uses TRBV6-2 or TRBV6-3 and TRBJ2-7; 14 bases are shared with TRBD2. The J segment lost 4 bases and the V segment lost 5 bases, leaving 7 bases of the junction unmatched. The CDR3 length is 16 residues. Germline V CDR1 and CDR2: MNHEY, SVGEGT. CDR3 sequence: CASSLGGLAGVYEQYF. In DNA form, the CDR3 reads TGTGCCAGCAGTCTTGGGGGACTAGCGGGAGTGTACGAGCAGTACTTC.